Listed below are T cell receptor beta chains from one sample, sequenced in a study of identical twins. In TCRdb, the 5' RACE reads were re-called with MiXCR into one record per CDR3 protein. This table has about 430,000 distinct CDR3 sequences, less than 20% appearing once. Sequences were obtained from naive T cells sorted from blood. These receptors were collected from a man aged 50 or older in good health. Both conserved end residues are part of each CDR3. Each record gives: clone size, J gene, D gene, V gene, CDR3 protein, CDR3 DNA. D genes are given only for firm matches. Clone size is stated in some rows and not others, as once, few, many or a class when expanded.

>.|TRBJ2-7|TRBD1|TRBV7-9
CASSTTGSSYEQYF
TGTGCCAGCAGCACGACAGGGAGCTCCTACGAGCAGTACTTC
>many|TRBJ2-5|.|TRBV29-1
CSVGSRLPRGETQYF
TGCAGCGTTGGGTCTCGCCTCCCGAGGGGAGAGACCCAGTACTTC
>few|TRBJ2-3|TRBD2|TRBV20-1
CSADLWVGLAGSTQYF
TGCAGTGCTGACCTTTGGGTGGGACTAGCGGGAAGCACGCAGTATTTT
>.|TRBJ1-1|TRBD1|TRBV29-1
CSVEDQGGSTEAFF
TGCAGCGTTGAAGATCAGGGGGGAAGCACTGAAGCTTTCTTT
>many|TRBJ2-7|.|TRBV7-9
CASTTREEPYEQYF
TGTGCCAGCACCACTAGGGAAGAACCCTACGAGCAGTACTTC
>.|TRBJ2-7|.|TRBV5-1
CASSLTRDHEQYF
TGCGCCAGCAGCTTGACCCGGGACCACGAGCAGTACTTC
>.|TRBJ2-5|TRBD2|TRBV5-1
CASCLGQREGQETQYF
TGCGCCAGCTGCTTGGGCCAGCGGGAGGGACAAGAGACCCAGTACTTC
>.|TRBJ2-3|.|TRBV20-1
CSVAVDSTDTQYF
TGCAGCGTAGCTGTAGATAGCACAGATACGCAGTATTTT
>many|TRBJ1-1|TRBD1|TRBV10-3
CAISGDRGTEAFF
TGTGCCATCAGTGGGGACAGGGGGACTGAAGCTTTCTTT
>.|TRBJ2-7|.|TRBV5-1
CASKRLESYEQYF
TGCGCCAGCAAGCGATTGGAATCCTACGAGCAGTACTTC
>.|TRBJ2-5|.|TRBV9
CASGSRNSETQYF
TGTGCCAGCGGATCTAGAAATAGTGAGACCCAGTACTTC
>few|TRBJ2-2|.|TRBV10-3
CAISEFPPELFF
TGTGCCATCAGTGAGTTTCCCCCGGAGCTGTTTTTT
>.|TRBJ2-2|.|TRBV9
CASSVGGLNTGELFF
TGTGCCAGCAGCGTAGGGGGACTGAACACCGGGGAGCTGTTTTTT
>.|TRBJ2-7|.|TRBV6-2/TRBV6-3
CATLGGTYEQYF
TGTGCCACGCTGGGCGGAACCTACGAGCAGTACTTC
>.|TRBJ1-1|TRBD1|TRBV6-1
CASSDRGAHTEAFF
TGTGCCAGCAGTGACAGGGGGGCACACACTGAAGCTTTCTTT
>.|TRBJ2-1|TRBD2|TRBV27
CASSFSRWEGPHEQFF
TGTGCCAGCAGTTTTTCTAGGTGGGAGGGCCCCCATGAGCAGTTCTTC
>many|TRBJ1-3|.|TRBV10-3
CAISDSQRGGNTIYF
TGTGCCATCAGTGACAGCCAGCGGGGTGGAAACACCATATATTTT
>many|TRBJ2-2|TRBD1|TRBV6-5
CASSFGQGQNTGELFF
TGTGCCAGCAGTTTCGGACAGGGGCAGAACACCGGGGAGCTGTTTTTT
>.|TRBJ1-2|TRBD1|TRBV20-1
CSARDLRDSYYGYTF
TGCAGTGCTAGAGACCTCCGGGACAGCTATTATGGCTACACCTTC
>few|TRBJ2-1|TRBD2|TRBV12-3/TRBV12-4
CASRPSGVYNEQFF
TGTGCCAGCAGACCTAGCGGAGTATACAATGAGCAGTTCTTC
>.|TRBJ2-1|.|TRBV4-3
CASSQDGEAYNEQFF
TGCGCCAGCAGCCAAGATGGTGAAGCCTACAATGAGCAGTTCTTC
>.|TRBJ2-1|.|TRBV20-1
CSARPLSGSQFF
TGCAGTGCTAGGCCCCTGAGCGGTTCGCAGTTCTTC
>many|TRBJ2-3|.|TRBV12-3/TRBV12-4
CASSLRGSGMDTQYF
TGTGCCAGCAGTTTAAGGGGATCAGGGATGGATACGCAGTATTTT
>.|TRBJ2-1|TRBD1|TRBV5-1
CASSFLGQGNNEQFF
TGCGCCAGCAGCTTCTTGGGACAGGGAAACAATGAGCAGTTCTTC
>many|TRBJ2-5|TRBD2|TRBV3-1
CASSQDGRVETQYF
TGTGCCAGCAGCCAAGATGGGAGGGTAGAGACCCAGTACTTC
>.|TRBJ2-7|.|TRBV11-2
CASSLDPGTLTYEQYF
TGTGCCAGCAGCTTAGATCCGGGGACACTTACCTACGAGCAGTACTTC
>many|TRBJ2-7|TRBD1|TRBV5-1
CASSLNWDRAYEQYF
TGCGCCAGCAGCTTGAACTGGGACAGGGCCTACGAGCAGTACTTC
>once|TRBJ2-5|.|TRBV19
CASSIDGRVGETQYF
TGTGCCAGTAGTATAGATGGAAGAGTTGGGGAGACCCAGTACTTC
>.|TRBJ2-3|TRBD2|TRBV20-1
CSAGGVGRAIADTQYF
TGCAGTGCTGGTGGGGTGGGGAGGGCCATTGCGGATACGCAGTATTTT
>few|TRBJ2-3|.|TRBV6-2/TRBV6-3
CASSSPTASQHTQYF
TGTGCCAGCAGTTCCCCAACGGCGAGTCAGCATACGCAGTATTTT
>.|TRBJ2-7|.|TRBV19
CASRTTGRGGDREQYF
TGTGCCAGTAGAACGACTGGCCGAGGCGGGGATCGGGAGCAGTACTTC
>few|TRBJ1-2|.|TRBV6-1
CASSEARAGYYGYTF
TGTGCCAGCAGTGAAGCGCGGGCCGGGTACTATGGCTACACCTTC
>.|TRBJ2-7|.|TRBV28
CASSPPQDSYEQYF
TGTGCCAGCAGTCCTCCGCAGGACTCCTACGAGCAGTACTTC
>many|TRBJ2-5|TRBD2|TRBV7-8
CASSLVSSGVGETQYF
TGTGCCAGCAGCTTAGTCAGTAGCGGGGTGGGAGAGACCCAGTACTTC
>many|TRBJ2-1|.|TRBV27
CASSPQAPPYNEQFF
TGTGCCAGCAGTCCTCAAGCTCCTCCCTACAATGAGCAGTTCTTC
>few|TRBJ2-7|TRBD2|TRBV20-1
CSADPGLAGGFSYEQYF
TGCAGTGCTGATCCGGGACTAGCGGGAGGCTTCTCCTACGAGCAGTACTTC
>many|TRBJ1-4|.|TRBV25-1
CASSESAVWGEKLFF
TGTGCCAGCAGTGAATCGGCGGTATGGGGTGAAAAACTGTTTTTT
>.|TRBJ1-5|.|TRBV11-2
CASSLNGLSNQPQHF
TGTGCCAGCAGCTTAAATGGGCTGAGCAATCAGCCCCAGCATTTT
>.|TRBJ1-1|TRBD1|TRBV9
CASSAGTGTEAFF
TGTGCCAGCAGCGCCGGGACAGGCACTGAAGCTTTCTTT
>.|TRBJ2-5|.|TRBV1
CTSSQDKGLVSGETQYF
TGCACCAGCAGCCAAGACAAGGGACTAGTATCAGGAGAGACCCAGTACTTC
>.|TRBJ2-5|.|TRBV7-9
CASSLDQQETQYF
TGTGCCAGCAGCTTGGACCAGCAAGAGACCCAGTACTTC